This T cell receptor (beta chain) emerged from a study of cytomegalovirus exposure and HLA in healthy donors. Broader study findings: Analysis was carried out at a later point, and it linked a missense DCLRE1C variant to TCR beta V- and J-gene trimming. Among immune exposure information, only CMV serostatus was available. Analysis was performed later, and it showed HLA-associated TCR beta chains to be more clonally expanded than equally common others.

As regards this clone: Its antigen is unidentified.

Per germline, CDR1 SGHAT and CDR2 FQNNGV. Trimming removed 3 bases at V and 5 bases at J, with 16 bases between. This CDR3 comprises 16 residues. Donors in the study were healthy people who gave bone marrow. Primers: 60 Vbeta forward and 13 Jbeta reverse. Data came from immunoSEQ multiplex PCR; TCRdb stores just in-frame clones and leaves some out. The table has about 140,000 clones, approximately 80% seen once. The rearrangement links TRBV11-2 to TRBJ1-4, with a weak D call TRBD1 (5 bases). The sample comprised PBMCs. This clonotype originated in a man between 35 and 55 years old in good health and CMV-seronegative. CDR3 loop: CASSLGVGGTNEKLFF. CDR3 sequence (DNA): TGTGCCAGCAGCTTGGGGGTGGGGGGGACCAATGAAAAACTGTTTTTT.